This T cell receptor (beta chain) was sequenced for a study of CD8 T cells in ankylosing spondylitis. Broader study findings: Significant enrichment of disease-linked clones was reported in matched ankylosing spondylitis synovial fluid. In synovial fluid and blood from reactive arthritis, some motif variants were previously reported.

Germline lookup yields CDR1 LGHNA and CDR2 YSLEER. The CDR3 sequence is 16 residues long. The V segment lost 0 bases and the J segment 0 bases; nucleotides outside the gene matches: 3. TCRdb redid the calling of the 5' RACE reads with MiXCR, one entry per CDR3 protein. The table shows about 250,000 distinct CDR3 sequences, with under 8.5% occurring only once. In its sample, this clonotype was seen many times. Its antigen is not known. This TCR was sampled from a female donor with ankylosing spondylitis or in good health (not recorded which). The sequenced material came from blood, either unsorted or a sorted T cell fraction (not recorded which). V and J are TRBV4-3 and TRBJ2-3; 7 nucleotides align to TRBD2. This CDR3 is CASSQDPSGSTDTQYF. Here the CDR3 DNA reads TGCGCCAGCAGCCAAGACCCTAGCGGAAGCACAGATACGCAGTATTTT.